This TCR beta chain was observed in a study of shared clonotypes between healthy human individuals. At deep level, the assay was performed. The repertoire was sequenced with immunoSEQ multiplex PCR; TCRdb's copy has only in-frame clones and lacks some. Found here are 950,000 to 1,100,000 clones, under 80% of them singletons; the top ten hold around 1.4%. This CDR3 is built from 15 residues. Germline loops: CDR1 SGHRS, CDR2 YFSETQ. Trimming removed 0 bases from V and 5 bases from J; junction bases left unmatched: 5. The chain is built from TRBV5-1 and TRBJ2-7; TRBD1 agrees at 10 bases. This receptor was obtained from a man between 18 and 29 years old in good health. The sequencing input was memory CD4+ T cells sorted from blood. Sample subset: CD45RA-negative fraction. The DNA of the CDR3 is TGCGCCAGCAGCTTGGCGGGACAGGGGTCCCACGAGCAGTACTTC. Translated, it gives CASSLAGQGSHEQYF.